This note documents a single T cell receptor beta chain sequence. Seattle patients were enrolled during active infection and followed longitudinally. The data stem from a study of blood T cell repertoires in COVID-19. In the study overall: Both acute and convalescent COVID-19 samples were obtained from the United States, Italy and Spain.

Under the authors' procedure: Scientists estimated how many nucleated cells there were by amplifying reference gene primers. Profiled with immunoSEQ multiplex PCR; TCRdb holds only in-frame clones, not every one. D and trimming were read from the DNA, whereas the V and J calls and clone size are those reported in that table. This sample has 170,000 or so clones, with approximately 86% found just once. The receptor was isolated from a man aged 60-69 years with COVID-19, enrolled during active disease. The sample consisted of peripheral blood.

DNA of the CDR3: TGTGCCAGCAGCCCCTTCAGACAGGGTGCGGATGAAAAACTGTTTTTT. Translating it yields CASSPFRQGADEKLFF. This chain links TRBV7-9 with TRBJ1-4; 7 bases are shared with TRBD1. Losses at the gene ends were 5 bases for V and 6 bases for J; bases not matched to a gene: 12. Germline CDR1 reads SEHNR; CDR2 reads FQNEAQ (reference sequence). The CDR3 runs 16 residues.